This entry lists 22 T cell receptor beta chains sequenced from one sample in a study of identical twins. MiXCR, run by TCRdb on the 5' RACE reads, gives a single entry per CDR3 protein. The table lists 600,000 to 700,000 distinct CDR3 sequences, roughly 20% of them singletons. The data also belong to a second study, concerning T cells expressing NK-cell markers.

Sequencing was carried out using PBMCs. The receptor set was obtained from a woman between 18 and 29 years old in good health.

The chain is built from TRBV10-3 and TRBJ1-3; possible D gene TRBD1, 5 bases. Trimming left V 6 bases short and J 2 bases short, with 17 bases between. This CDR3 spans 16 amino acids. CDR1 ENHRY and CDR2 SYGVKD come from the germline V gene. CDR3 region: CAISGSGTEAGNTIYF. The DNA for the CDR3 is TGTGCCATCAGCGGATCAGGGACTGAGGCTGGAAACACCATATATTTT.

The table lists this clonotype with a few counts. The chain links TRBV7-2 to TRBJ2-5; maybe TRBD2 (6 bases). Germline CDR1 reads SGHTA; CDR2 reads FQGNSA. V was pared by 5 bases and J by 5 bases, with 15 bases between. This CDR3 region has 14 residues. The CDR3 sequence is CASSTTGVRETQYF. The CDR3 DNA reads as TGTGCCAGCAGCACAACGGGAGTGCGGGAGACCCAGTACTTC.

This chain links TRBV11-2 with TRBJ2-3, with D perhaps TRBD2 (6 bases). The CDR3 totals 16 residues. Trimming removed 7 bases from V and 0 bases from J, with 17 bases in between. Germline V gene lookup returns CDR1 SGHAT and CDR2 FQNNGV. The CDR3 protein is CASTGAGGTSTDTQYF. DNA for the CDR3: TGTGCCAGCACCGGGGCTGGCGGGACTAGCACAGATACGCAGTATTTT. Supplemented by reference TRBV11-2 and TRBJ2-3, the full variable domain reads EAGVAQSPRYKIIEKRQSVAFWCNPISGHATLYWYQQILGQGPKLLIQFQNNGVVDDSQLPKDRFSAERLKGVDSTLKIQPAKLEDSAVYLCASTGAGGTSTDTQYFGPGTRLTVL.

This clonotype came up a few times. The chain uses TRBV7-9 and TRBJ2-5; 7 nucleotides agree with TRBD1. Germline loops: CDR1 SEHNR, CDR2 FQNEAQ (reference sequence). The V gene end was trimmed by 6 bases and the J gene end by 0 bases; junction bases not matched to a gene: 7. CDR3 length equals 15 residues. CDR3 sequence reads: CASSLNRGHQETQYF. The CDR3 region has the DNA TGTGCCAGCAGTTTAAACAGGGGACACCAAGAGACCCAGTACTTC.

This clonotype was recorded a few times. This rearrangement joins TRBV5-1 to TRBJ2-3; the match to TRBD2 covers 10 bases. The V gene end was trimmed by 3 bases and the J gene end by 4 bases; junction bases not matched to a gene: 11. CDR1 SGHRS and CDR2 YFSETQ come from the germline V gene. The CDR3 is 17 residues long. CDR3 in DNA: TGCGCCAGCAGCTCCCGGGCTAGCGGGAGCTCCGCAGATACGCAGTATTTT. Translation: CASSSRASGSSADTQYF.

The chain employs TRBV20-1 and TRBJ2-3; possible D gene TRBD2, 6 bases. The length of the CDR3 is 11 residues. Germline loops: CDR1 DFQATT, CDR2 SNEGSKA (reference sequence). Trimming removed 3 bases at V and 7 bases at J, with 8 bases between. DNA for the CDR3: TGCAGTGCTAGCGGGAGACATACGCAGTATTTT. Translating gives CSASGRHTQYF.

This clonotype was observed a few times. The chain has TRBV6-5 and TRBJ1-1, with 8 positions matching TRBD1. With V trimmed by 2 bases and J by 11 bases, 16 bases remained unmatched. The germline V gene encodes CDR1 MNHEY and CDR2 SVGAGI. The CDR3 length is 16 residues. The CDR3 sequence is CASSYPARAGGARAFF. CDR3 coding DNA: TGTGCCAGCAGTTACCCCGCTCGGGCAGGGGGCGCGAGGGCTTTCTTT.

This clonotype showed up just a few times. The chain employs TRBV29-1 and TRBJ2-1; 11 nucleotides agree with TRBD2. The V gene end was trimmed by 7 bases and the J gene end by 7 bases; junction bases not matched to a gene: 6. The CDR3 consists of 13 residues. Per the germline V gene, CDR1 is SQVTM and CDR2 is ANQGSEA. CDR3 residues: CSATLAGVNEQFF. CDR3 bases: TGCAGCGCTACACTAGCGGGAGTTAATGAGCAGTTCTTC.

This clonotype has ten or more counts. The chain employs TRBV7-8 and TRBJ2-7; 9 bases line up with TRBD1. Per germline, CDR1 SGHVS and CDR2 FQNEAQ. The CDR3 is 15 residues long. Trimming took 3 bases from V and 2 from J; bases not matched to a gene: 5. For the CDR3, the DNA is TGTGCCAGCAGCTTTGGGGGGGACAGGGCCTACGAGCAGTACTTC. It translates to CASSFGGDRAYEQYF.

This clonotype was counted a few times. The chain combines TRBV6-1 with TRBJ2-5; 10 nucleotides agree with TRBD2. V lost 10 bases, J lost 5 bases, and 10 bases stayed unmatched. CDR3 length: 14 amino acids. Germline V gives CDR1 MNHNS, CDR2 SASEGT. The CDR3 bases are TGTGCCACAAAAGGGACTAGCGCTTTTGAGACCCAGTACTTC. Translation: CATKGTSAFETQYF.

In this sample, this clonotype turned up many times. The junction departs from germline at one end; a sequencing error may be responsible. The rearrangement uses TRBV7-9 and TRBJ2-7; D remains ambiguous. This CDR3 region has 11 residues. Looked up from germline, CDR1 is SEHNR and CDR2 is FQNEAQ (reference sequence). CDR3 sequence: CASTLSYEQYF. The CDR3, as DNA: TGTGCCAGCACCTTAAGTTACGAGCAGTACTTC.

This clonotype was seen a few times. The chain recombines TRBV18 with TRBJ2-2, with D possibly being TRBD2 (6 bases). The CDR3 spans 14 residues. V lost 2 bases to trimming and J lost 3 bases, with 7 bases between them. Germline CDR1 is KGHSH and CDR2 is LQKENI. The CDR3 nucleotides read TGTGCCAGCTCACCAACGGGGGACACCGGGGAGCTGTTTTTT. Translated, it gives CASSPTGDTGELFF.

CDR3 in DNA: TGTGCTAGTGGCCGAGACAGGGTAGCTAGTGAGCAGTTCTTC. Protein sequence: CASGRDRVASEQFF. J is TRBJ2-1 and V is TRBV12-5, with 7 bases fitting TRBD1. The CDR3 runs 14 residues. Germline V gene sequence: CDR1 LGHNT, CDR2 FRNRAP. V trimming: 6 bases; J trimming: 9 bases; junction bases outside the gene matches: 11. Complete variable domain (other parts from reference TRBV12-5 and TRBJ2-1): DARVTQTPRHKVTEMGQEVTMRCQPILGHNTVFWYRQTMMQGLELLAYFRNRAPLDDSGMPKDRFSAEMPDATLATLKIQPSEPRDSAVYFCASGRDRVASEQFFGPGTRLTVL.

The chain uses TRBV9 and TRBJ2-7, with D possibly matching TRBD1 (6 bases). Trimming took 2 bases from V and 3 from J, leaving 12 bases between them. There are 14 residues in the CDR3. Per germline, CDR1 SGDLS and CDR2 YYNGEE. As DNA, the CDR3 is TGTGCCAGCAGCGTCTACAGGGAAGGCTACGAGCAGTACTTC. Protein sequence: CASSVYREGYEQYF.

The genes are TRBV7-2 and TRBJ1-5; TRBD1 matches 9 bases. The CDR3 extends over 14 amino acids. Germline assignment: CDR1 SGHTA and CDR2 FQGNSA. V lost 5 bases to trimming and J lost 4 bases; unmatched junction nucleotides: 3. Written as DNA, the CDR3 is TGTGCCAGCAGCAAGGACAGGGGTAATCAGCCCCAGCATTTT. It translates to CASSKDRGNQPQHF.

The table lists this clonotype with a few counts. The chain combines TRBV20-1 with TRBJ2-5; D perhaps matches TRBD1 (5 bases). The CDR3 is 13 amino acids. V lost 0 bases to trimming and J lost 5 bases, with 10 bases between them. Germline lookup yields CDR1 DFQATT and CDR2 SNEGSKA (reference sequence). The CDR3 loop is CSARDPGRETQYF. The CDR3, as DNA: TGCAGTGCTAGAGATCCAGGGCGGGAGACCCAGTACTTC.

CDR3 protein: CASSLALGSSTEAFF. CDR3 bases: TGTGCCAGCAGCTTAGCGCTGGGAAGTAGCACTGAAGCTTTCTTT. This sequence joins TRBV7-2 and TRBJ1-1; no clear D. Germline values: CDR1 SGHTA, CDR2 FQGNSA. Trimming took 0 bases from V and 4 from J, leaving 12 bases between them. The length of the CDR3 is 15 residues.

This chain joins TRBV11-3 and TRBJ2-3, with 11 nucleotides matching TRBD2. The CDR3 length is 13 residues. Germline V gene lookup returns CDR1 SGHNT and CDR2 YENEEA. Trimming at V came to 2 bases and at J to 12 bases, leaving 4 bases not matched to a gene. The CDR3 nucleotides are TGTGCCAGCAGCTTAACTAGCGGGGGTGAACAGTATTTT. Protein: CASSLTSGGEQYF.

This chain uses TRBV11-1 with TRBJ1-5, with D possibly TRBD1 on 5 matching bases. Trimming removed 5 bases from V and 0 bases from J, with 23 bases in between. Germline CDR1 SGHAT, CDR2 FQDESV (reference sequence). The CDR3 sequence is 19 residues long. The CDR3 DNA follows: TGTGCCAGCAGCCCAACTCCCGGGACGGAAAATTATAGCAATCAGCCCCAGCATTTT. Translation gives CASSPTPGTENYSNQPQHF.

This clonotype was found a few times. V is TRBV12-3 or TRBV12-4 and J is TRBJ1-4, with 7 bases lining up with TRBD1. The CDR3 length is 16 residues. Losses at the gene ends were 2 bases for V and 7 bases for J; bases not matched to a gene: 10. CDR3 nucleotides: TGTGCCAGCAGTTTAAGTACGGCAGGGGGGACTGAAAAACTGTTTTTT. Translating it yields CASSLSTAGGTEKLFF.

The genes are TRBV27 and TRBJ2-2, with 7 bases identical to TRBD2. The CDR3 runs 13 residues. The germline gives CDR1 MNHEY, CDR2 SMNVEV (reference sequence). The J segment lost 7 bases and the V segment lost 5 bases, leaving 4 bases of the junction unmatched. The CDR3 DNA reads TGTGCCAGCAGTGCCCCGGGGGGCGGGGAGCTGTTTTTT. Its protein is CASSAPGGGELFF.

This clonotype has a handful of counts. This chain joins TRBV20-1 and TRBJ2-7; D not resolved. The CDR3 contains 14 residues. CDR1 is DFQATT, CDR2 SNEGSKA, per germline (reference sequence). V was cut by 0 bases and J by 6 bases, with 15 bases left in between. CDR3 in amino acids: CSARDLSPGVEQYF. The CDR3 region has the DNA TGCAGTGCTAGAGATTTATCGCCTGGCGTCGAGCAGTACTTC.